This entry is about one T cell receptor beta chain. Primers included in the PCR were 60 Vbeta and 13 Jbeta primers. The table came from immunoSEQ multiplex PCR; TCRdb's copy has only in-frame clones and leaves some out. The sample shows 200,000 to 250,000 clones, under 90% of them seen only once. CDR3 size: 15 residues. V trimming: 6 bases; J trimming: 9 bases; junction bases outside the gene matches: 13. Germline V CDR1 and CDR2: ENHRY, SYGVKD. This record comes from a study of cytomegalovirus exposure and HLA in healthy donors. Input material: PBMCs. The chain has TRBV10-3 and TRBJ2-1; 8 bases are shared with TRBD2. The receptor comes from a human donor in good health. The CDR3 DNA reads as TGTGCCATCAGCCAAACTATCAGACTAGCGAGTGAGCAGTTCTTC. The encoded protein is CAISQTIRLASEQFF.